This is a list of T cell receptor beta chains from one sample in a study of shared clonotypes between healthy human individuals. Profiled with immunoSEQ multiplex PCR; TCRdb holds only in-frame clones, not every one. The sample holds about 480,000 clones, 75% to 85% seen once. The specimen was PBMCs. The receptors here all came from a woman aged 35 to 49 in good health. Some clones in this sample may be carry-over from other donors' samples. CDR3s include the opening cysteine and the closing phenylalanine or tryptophan. D genes are given only for firm matches. Part of the rows lack a size; the others show once, few, many or a class for expanded clones.

TRBJ2-2 | TRBV19 | many | TRBD2 | TGTGCCAGTAGTACCGGGACTAGCGGGAGTTCGGGCACCGGGGAGCTGTTTTTT | CASSTGTSGSSGTGELFF
TRBJ1-1 | TRBV5-1 | . | TRBD1 | TGCGCCAGCAAAAATCAGGGGGCGACTGAAGCTTTCTTT | CASKNQGATEAFF
TRBJ1-1 | TRBV19 | . | TRBD1 | TGTGCCAGTAGTATAGGGACAGGGGGAACTGAAGCTTTCTTT | CASSIGTGGTEAFF
TRBJ2-3 | TRBV4-1 | few | TRBD2 | TGCGCCAGCAGCCCTAGCGGGAGGCCCACAGATACGCAGTATTTT | CASSPSGRPTDTQYF
TRBJ2-1 | TRBV9 | . | . | TGTGCCAGCAGCGTAGGGGACATCGCTCAGGTGCAGTTCTTC | CASSVGDIAQVQFF
TRBJ1-4 | TRBV7-9 | . | TRBD1 | TGTGCCAGCAGCACCGGGACAGGGGGCGACAATGAAAAACTGTTTTTT | CASSTGTGGDNEKLFF
TRBJ2-7 | TRBV5-1 | . | . | TGCGCCAGCAGCTCACCGGGACGAACCTACGAGCAGTACTTC | CASSSPGRTYEQYF
TRBJ2-3 | TRBV7-2 | . | TRBD2 | TGTGCCAGCAGCTTAACCGGGAGGCCCACAGATACGCAGTATTTT | CASSLTGRPTDTQYF
TRBJ1-3 | TRBV6-6 | . | . | TGTGCCAGCAGTTACACAGGGGGAAACACCATATATTTT | CASSYTGGNTIYF
TRBJ2-3 | TRBV6-5 | . | . | TGTGCCAGCAGTAACGTCCGGGGAGATACGCAGTATTTT | CASSNVRGDTQYF
TRBJ2-5 | TRBV21-1 | . | . | TGTGTCCCATCGGGCCTTGCGCGGGAATGGGAGACCCAGTACTTC | CVPSGLAREWETQYF